This record looks at one T cell receptor (beta chain) sequence and its context. Its antigen is still unknown. The record originates from a study of PD-1 blockade in classical Hodgkin lymphoma. The study, taken as a whole, reports: Diversity similar to that of newly diagnosed patients was seen at baseline in complete responders. CD4+ TCR diversity, unlike CD8+, rose significantly by C4D1. As was reported, newly diagnosed patients showed lower baseline TCR diversity than healthy donors did.

The CDR3 is 16 amino acids. Germline loops: CDR1 SNHLY, CDR2 FYNNEI. V lost 7 bases, J lost 0 bases, and 10 bases stayed unmatched. Time point indicated: cycle 4 day 1 (C4D1), after about 6 weeks of nivolumab. The patients all showed relapse after autologous stem cell transplantation, while their brentuximab vedotin exposure varied. Patients showed best responses of complete response, partial response or progressive disease. This table comes from immunoSEQ multiplex PCR, and its TCRdb copy is limited to in-frame clones, with some not included. The sample records about 21,000 clones, about 68% being singletons.

The source was peripheral blood mononuclear cells (PBMCs), collected before the fourth cycle of nivolumab. The rearrangement links TRBV2 to TRBJ1-1; 8 nucleotides align to TRBD1. This sequence originates from a human donor with classical Hodgkin lymphoma. For the CDR3, the DNA is TGTGCCAGCACGGGGAGTTGGGACAGGTTGAACACTGAAGCTTTCTTT. Its protein product is CASTGSWDRLNTEAFF.